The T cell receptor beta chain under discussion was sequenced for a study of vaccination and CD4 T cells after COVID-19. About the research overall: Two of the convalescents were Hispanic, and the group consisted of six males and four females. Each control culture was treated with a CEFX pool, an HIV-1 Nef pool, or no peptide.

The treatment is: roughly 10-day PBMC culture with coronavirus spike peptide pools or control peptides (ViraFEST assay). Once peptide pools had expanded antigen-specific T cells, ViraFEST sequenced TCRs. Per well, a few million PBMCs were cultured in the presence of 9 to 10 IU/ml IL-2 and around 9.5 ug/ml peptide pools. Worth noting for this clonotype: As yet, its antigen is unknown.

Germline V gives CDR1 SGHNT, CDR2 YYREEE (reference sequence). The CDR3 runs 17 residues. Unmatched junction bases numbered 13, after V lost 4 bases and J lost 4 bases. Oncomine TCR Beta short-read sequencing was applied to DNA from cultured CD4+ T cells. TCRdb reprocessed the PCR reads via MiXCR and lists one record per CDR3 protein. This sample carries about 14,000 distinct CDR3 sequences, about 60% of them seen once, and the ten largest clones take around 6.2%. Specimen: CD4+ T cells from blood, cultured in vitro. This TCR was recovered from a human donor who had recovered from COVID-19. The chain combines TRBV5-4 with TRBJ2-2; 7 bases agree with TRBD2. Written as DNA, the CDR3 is TGTGCCAGCAGCGTAGGGTCCAGCGGGAAAGTCACCGGGGAGCTGTTTTTT. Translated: CASSVGSSGKVTGELFF.